The source of this T cell receptor (beta chain) is a study of cytomegalovirus exposure and HLA in healthy donors. Trimming took 1 base from V and 5 from J, leaving 12 bases between them. This CDR3 spans 15 amino acids. The V gene's germline CDR1 is MNHEY and CDR2 SMNVEV (reference sequence). It was with 60 Vbeta and 13 Jbeta primers that the PCR ran. Libraries were prepared by immunoSEQ multiplex PCR; TCRdb keeps only in-frame clonotypes and omits some of them. The data hold about 140,000 clones, with about four fifths observed a single time. The V call is TRBV27, the J call TRBJ1-5; D is unclear. Sequencing input: PBMCs. The sequence was obtained from a man aged 40-50 years in good health and CMV-seronegative. DNA for the CDR3: TGTGCCAGCAGTTTATGGTCAGGTTCTGATCAGCCCCAGCATTTT. Encoded protein: CASSLWSGSDQPQHF.